Here is one TCR beta chain with its context. Antigen: not known. CDR3 length: 15 amino acids. Per germline, CDR1 SEHNR and CDR2 FQNEAQ (reference sequence). V lost 2 bases and J lost 1, with 8 bases in between. These data come from a study of beta chain features in type 1 diabetes. Expressed TCRB transcripts were sequenced after all isolated RNA was converted to cDNA. Produced via immunoSEQ multiplex PCR; TCRdb's table is partial and in-frame only. The table has around 150,000 clones, almost 65% seen once. Study-level results: Equally in patients and controls, shorter templates might have been favored by PCR. Patients with Type 1 diabetes showed moderately but significantly shorter TCRB CDR3s in all four CD4+ subsets. Insertions were fewer and deletions more numerous at VDJ junctions in type 1 diabetes patients.

The chain employs TRBV7-9 and TRBJ1-4, with D uncertain. Source material: naive CD4+ T cells from blood. The TCR sequence derives from a man aged 25 to 40 with type 1 diabetes. The CDR3 sequence is CASSLMGETNEKLFF. The CDR3 DNA follows: TGTGCCAGCAGCTTAATGGGAGAAACTAATGAAAAACTGTTTTTT. The full variable domain, its missing parts supplied by reference TRBV7-9 and TRBJ1-4, is DTGVSQNPRHKITKRGQNVTFRCDPISEHNRLYWYRQTLGQGPEFLTYFQNEAQLEKSRLLSDRFSAERPKGSFSTLEIQRTEQGDSAMYLCASSLMGETNEKLFFGSGTQLSVL.